What follows describes a single T cell receptor beta chain. This entry comes from a study of T-cell reconstitution after alpha-beta-depleted transplantation in children. The authors prepared the TCRbeta library with unique molecular identifiers. TCRdb processed the PCR reads anew with MiXCR; each CDR3 protein has one entry. The profile covers over 300,000 distinct CDR3 sequences, with about 9.4% appearing a single time and roughly 2.5% taken by the ten largest. The length of the CDR3 is 15 residues. The germline V gene has CDR1 SGHTA and CDR2 FQGNSA. J lost 6 bases, V lost 4 bases, and 10 bases had no gene match.

The rearrangement uses TRBV7-2 and TRBJ2-3, with 7 nucleotides matching TRBD2. The sequencing used PBMCs from the stem cell graft donor, collected from the stem cell graft. This receptor was obtained from a human donor who donated a stem cell graft to a child with acute lymphoblastic leukemia. CDR3 region: CASSSWAERGDTQYF. The CDR3 DNA sequence: TGTGCCAGCAGCTCCTGGGCCGAGCGGGGTGATACGCAGTATTTT.